This TCR beta chain originates from a study of blood T cell repertoires in COVID-19. Cohort 3 donors were reported recovered after two negative PCRs, clearance, or symptom resolution. Germline-derived CDR1 and CDR2 are KGHSH and LQKENI. CDR3 length: 14 residues. V lost 3 bases and J lost 5, with 10 bases in between. Authors' analysis steps: Amplification with reference gene primers provided the estimates of nucleated cell counts. Only in-frame clones appear in the TCRdb table, and some are missing; sequencing was by immunoSEQ multiplex PCR. The D gene and trimming were derived from the DNA, and the V and J assignments and clone size from that table. The table includes about 340,000 clones, more than 90% detected once.

Sequenced material: PBMCs or T cells enriched from blood (not recorded which). The sequence was collected from a woman in her twenties or thirties who had recovered from COVID-19. This chain uses TRBV18 with TRBJ2-2, with D hard to call. DNA of the CDR3: TGTGCCAGCTCACCGCAGGCTGGGACCGGGGAGCTGTTTTTT. Translation gives CASSPQAGTGELFF.